These 21 T cell receptor beta chains were sequenced from one sample in a study of cytomegalovirus exposure and HLA in healthy donors. The PCR ran on 60 Vbeta and 13 Jbeta primers. Method: immunoSEQ multiplex PCR; TCRdb's copy keeps in-frame clones and lacks some. The table records around 65,000 clones, about two thirds of them present only once. What was sequenced was PBMCs. The receptors come from a man in his forties or fifties in good health and CMV-seropositive.

This clone turned up a few times. The chain has TRBV5-1 and TRBJ2-2; possible D gene TRBD1, 5 bases. This CDR3 is 17 amino acids long. Germline V gene sequence: CDR1 SGHRS, CDR2 YFSETQ. Trimming cost V 4 bases and J 0 bases, with 16 bases left between them. CDR3 coding DNA: TGCGCCAGCAGCAGGCAGGGTTTGATGCCGAACACCGGGGAGCTGTTTTTT. Encoded protein: CASSRQGLMPNTGELFF.

This chain joins TRBV30 and TRBJ2-4, with a weak D call TRBD1 (6 bases). CDR1 is GTSNPN and CDR2 is SVGIG in the germline V gene (reference sequence). Deletions cut 6 bases from V and 0 bases from J, with 12 bases between. The CDR3 has 14 amino acids. Here the CDR3 DNA reads TGTGCCTGTACAGGGTTGGTAGCCAAAAACATTCAGTACTTC. Its protein product is CACTGLVAKNIQYF.

This chain connects TRBV4-1 to TRBJ2-7, with 11 positions matching TRBD1. This CDR3 comprises 16 residues. Germline V gene sequence: CDR1 MGHRA, CDR2 YSYEKL. Unmatched junction bases numbered 8, after V lost 4 bases and J lost 3 bases. The CDR3 loop is CASSPHPGTGGYEQYF. The CDR3 DNA reads TGCGCCAGCAGCCCTCACCCAGGGACAGGGGGCTACGAGCAGTACTTC.

The chain carries TRBV10-3 and TRBJ2-3, with D maybe TRBD2 (6 bases). From germline, CDR1 is ENHRY and CDR2 SYGVKD. Trimming pared 2 bases from V and 4 bases from J, leaving 13 bases between. This CDR3 is 15 amino acids long. CDR3 residues: CAISEGGMGADTQYF. The CDR3 coding sequence is TGTGCCATCAGTGAGGGCGGGATGGGGGCAGATACGCAGTATTTT.

The chain recombines TRBV7-9 with TRBJ2-5; TRBD1 matches at 9 bases. The CDR3 sequence is 13 residues long. V trimming: 5 bases; J trimming: 5 bases; junction bases outside the gene matches: 3. From germline, CDR1 is SEHNR and CDR2 FQNEAQ (reference sequence). The CDR3 nucleotides read TGTGCCAGCAGCAAACAGGGGGCGGAGACCCAGTACTTC. It is translated as CASSKQGAETQYF.

This clone appeared a few times. The chain is built from TRBV27 and TRBJ2-7; tentatively, D is TRBD2 (6 bases). V lost 3 bases and J 6 bases, leaving 18 bases between the germline ends. Germline V gives CDR1 MNHEY, CDR2 SMNVEV (reference sequence). The CDR3 loop spans 15 amino acids. The CDR3 protein is CASSLLRGIPSEQYF. The CDR3 nucleotides read TGTGCCAGCAGTTTGCTCCGCGGGATTCCTTCCGAGCAGTACTTC.

This clone has just a few counts. The chain carries TRBV7-9 and TRBJ1-1; no definite D call. With 1 base removed from V and 1 base from J, the gap between germline ends came to 4 bases. The germline V gene has CDR1 SEHNR and CDR2 FQNEAQ (reference sequence). The CDR3 runs 13 residues. For the CDR3, the DNA is TGTGCCAGCAGCTTAGAAGCGAACACTGAAGCTTTCTTT. This codes for CASSLEANTEAFF.

The chain employs TRBV5-5 and TRBJ2-5; TRBD2 is a possible D gene (6 bases). The CDR3 loop spans 16 amino acids. The germline gives CDR1 SGHKS, CDR2 YYEKEE (reference sequence). V was trimmed by 2 bases and J by 2 bases, leaving 16 bases between them. CDR3 sequence reads: CASSFEVAGRQETQYF. The CDR3 DNA reads as TGTGCCAGCAGCTTTGAGGTGGCGGGGCGACAAGAGACCCAGTACTTC.

The chain uses TRBV6-4 and TRBJ2-7; 13 nucleotides line up with TRBD2. The V and J ends lost 10 bases and 0 bases, in that order; junction bases with no gene match: 9. The length of the CDR3 is 16 residues. Germline V gives CDR1 MRHNA, CDR2 SNTAGT. The CDR3 protein is CANTGLAGASSYEQYF. CDR3 DNA: TGTGCCAACACCGGACTAGCGGGGGCCAGCTCCTACGAGCAGTACTTC.

This clone was seen only once. In DNA, the CDR3 is TGTGCCTGGCGTCAGTCCCGGGGGACTGAAGCTTTCTTT. Its translation is CAWRQSRGTEAFF. The chain links TRBV30 to TRBJ1-1, with D possibly matching TRBD1 (5 bases). Germline loops: CDR1 GTSNPN, CDR2 SVGIG (reference sequence). The CDR3 is made up of 13 amino acids. V lost 5 bases, J lost 5 bases, and 15 bases lay in between.

The rearrangement uses TRBV28 and TRBJ2-4, with TRBD2 identical over 8 bases. The CDR3 has 16 residues. The junction had 7 bases not matched to a gene; V was cut back by 4 bases and J by 2 bases. Germline V gene data show CDR1 as MDHEN and CDR2 as SYDVKM. This CDR3 is CASSYGGAPTKNIQYF. The CDR3 DNA reads TGTGCCAGCAGTTACGGGGGGGCCCCTACCAAAAACATTCAGTACTTC.

The chain combines TRBV5-4 with TRBJ2-3; TRBD1 matches 8 bases. The CDR3 has 14 residues. V shed 3 bases and J 4 bases; nucleotides not matched to a gene: 4. Germline values: CDR1 SGHNT, CDR2 YYREEE (reference sequence). The CDR3: CASSSQGAADTQYF. Here the CDR3 DNA reads TGTGCCAGCAGCTCGCAGGGGGCGGCAGATACGCAGTATTTT. The complete variable domain, with remaining parts taken from reference TRBV5-4 and TRBJ2-3, reads ETGVTQSPTHLIKTRGQQVTLRCSSQSGHNTVSWYQQALGQGPQFIFQYYREEENGRGNFPPRFSGLQFPNYSSELNVNALELDDSALYLCASSSQGAADTQYFGPGTRLTVL.

The genes are TRBV18 and TRBJ2-3; 9 positions agree with TRBD1. The ends lost 6 bases at V and 4 bases at J; junction bases unmatched: 5. This CDR3 has 14 amino acids. Germline loops: CDR1 KGHSH, CDR2 LQKENI. CDR3 protein: CASSRTGGSDTQYF. CDR3 DNA: TGTGCCAGCTCGCGAACAGGGGGCTCAGATACGCAGTATTTT.

This rearrangement joins TRBV19 to TRBJ1-3; weak D call: TRBD1 (5 bases). Trimming cost V 6 bases and J 2 bases, with 11 bases left between them. The CDR3 sequence is 14 residues long. Per germline, CDR1 LNHDA and CDR2 SQIVND (reference sequence). CDR3 coding DNA: TGTGCCAGTAGAAACCCAGGGACTGGAAACACCATATATTTT. Its protein is CASRNPGTGNTIYF.

The J gene is TRBJ2-2, the V gene TRBV6-5; 8 positions match TRBD1. The germline CDR1 and CDR2 sequences are MNHEY and SVGAGI. V lost 10 bases, J lost 5 bases, and 9 bases stayed unmatched. This CDR3 spans 14 amino acids. The CDR3 reads CATDPRDRTGELFF. In DNA form, the CDR3 reads TGTGCCACAGACCCCAGGGACAGGACCGGGGAGCTGTTTTTT.

The V gene is TRBV5-6, the J gene TRBJ2-4, with D possibly TRBD2 on 5 matching bases. The CDR3 covers 15 residues. The germline V and J ends were trimmed by 4 bases and 0 bases, with 11 bases remaining between them. Per the germline V gene, CDR1 is SGHDT and CDR2 is YYEEEE. This CDR3 reads CASSALGIAKNIQYF. CDR3 DNA sequence: TGTGCCAGCAGCGCGCTCGGGATAGCCAAAAACATTCAGTACTTC.

V gene TRBV30 combines with J gene TRBJ2-3; 8 bases are a match to TRBD2. Losses at the gene ends were 0 bases for V and 3 bases for J; bases not matched to a gene: 5. The CDR3 contains 15 residues. The germline V gene has CDR1 GTSNPN and CDR2 SVGIG (reference sequence). DNA for the CDR3: TGTGCCTGGAGTGTTGCGAGCGGGAGAACAGATACGCAGTATTTT. Its translation: CAWSVASGRTDTQYF.

V and J are TRBV30 and TRBJ1-1; D not resolved. From germline, CDR1 is GTSNPN and CDR2 SVGIG (reference sequence). CDR3 length: 13 amino acids. The ends were cut back, 2 bases at V and 11 bases at J, with 18 bases in the middle. CDR3 region: CAWSNVGLPGAFF. Written as DNA, the CDR3 is TGTGCCTGGAGTAACGTCGGGCTCCCGGGGGCTTTCTTT.

This clone was seen a few times. The chain carries TRBV28 and TRBJ1-1; D unresolved. The germline V gene encodes CDR1 MDHEN and CDR2 SYDVKM. The CDR3 is 14 residues long. Trimming took 2 bases from V and 4 from J, leaving 11 bases between them. CDR3 in amino acids: CASSLISRSTEAFF. In nucleotides, the CDR3 is TGTGCCAGCAGTTTAATTTCCAGAAGCACTGAAGCTTTCTTT.

This clone was seen a single time. Here the CDR3 DNA reads TGTGCCAGCAGATTACAGGGGGGTGGTAGCAATCAGCCCCAGCATTTT. Encoded protein: CASRLQGGGSNQPQHF. The rearrangement joins TRBV27 to TRBJ1-5; 8 positions match TRBD1. The V segment lost 6 bases and the J segment 0 bases; nucleotides outside the gene matches: 7. Germline-derived CDR1 and CDR2 are MNHEY and SMNVEV (reference sequence). The CDR3 runs to 16 residues.

The V call is TRBV19, the J call TRBJ2-2; 7 bases match TRBD2. Trimming at V came to 3 bases and at J to 4 bases, leaving 14 bases not matched to a gene. The CDR3 totals 18 residues. Germline CDR1 reads LNHDA; CDR2 reads SQIVND (reference sequence). For the CDR3, the DNA is TGTGCCAGTAGTATCCGGGAGTCTAGCGGTTTTCTCACCGGGGAGCTGTTTTTT. Protein sequence: CASSIRESSGFLTGELFF. Full variable domain (outside the CDR3, taken from reference TRBV19 and TRBJ2-2): DGGITQSPKYLFRKEGQNVTLSCEQNLNHDAMYWYRQDPGQGLRLIYYSQIVNDFQKGDIAEGYSVSREKKESFPLTVTSAQKNPTAFYLCASSIRESSGFLTGELFFGEGSRLTVL.